This TCR beta chain was retrieved from a study of T cell clonality in common variable immunodeficiency. In this sample, this clone turned up many times. Antigen: not known. The read terminates 3 residues before the CDR3 end, so the remaining end is supplied by the germline J gene. Method: immunoSEQ multiplex PCR; TCRdb's copy keeps in-frame clones and lacks some. The sample yields several thousand clones, without any singletons. Study findings and constraints: Authors noted CVID clonality's cause needs subpopulation repertoire sequencing. Repertoire-complication correlations in CVID were limited by patient heterogeneity. Fewer deletions and N-nucleotide insertions were reportedly seen in common variable immunodeficiency TCR beta sequences.

Reduced serum IgG, IgA and/or IgM plus specific antibody deficiency defined CVID. CVID subjects were neither ill nor on immunomodulatory or immunosuppressive medication at sampling. Trimming took 5 bases from V and 7 from J, leaving 12 bases between them. Germline V gives CDR1 LNHDA, CDR2 SQIVND (reference sequence). The length of the CDR3 is 13 residues. The TCR was taken from a human donor with common variable immunodeficiency. Sequenced: peripheral blood mononuclear cells. V usage is TRBV19 and J usage is TRBJ2-1; D possibly corresponds to TRBD1 (6 bases). The sequenced CDR3 bases are TGTGCCAGTAGTTTTCAGACAGGAAATGAG. Protein product: CASSFQTGNE. The whole CDR3 reads CASSFQTGNEQFF.